What follows are 8 T cell receptor beta chains derived from one specimen sequenced in a study of CD8+CD57+ T cells in acquired aplastic anemia (dated by TCRdb to the late 2010s). Sequencing was carried out with an Illumina HiSeq 2000. Genomic DNA served as template for TCR beta VDJ combination and CDR3 sequence profiling. TCRdb reprocessed the public reads (quality trimming at Q25 with fastp, clone calling with MiXCR) and kept in-frame beta chains. Rows matching on CDR3 protein sequence are summarized as one entry with the most common DNA and genes. The sample table contains some 170,000 distinct CDR3 sequences; only one count was recorded for 63% of them. Clones ranked in the top ten supply approximately 40% of the sample. The patients picked for sequencing were ones in whom flow cytometry had shown an expansion of CD8+CD57+ cells. What was sequenced was sorted CD4+, CD8+, or CD8+CD57+ T cells (not recorded which) from PBMCs. The source is a human donor with aplastic anemia.

This clonotype was seen repeatedly, ten times or more. Here the CDR3 DNA reads TGTGCCTGGAGCGGGACAGGGTACGAGCAGTACTTC. It translates to CAWSGTGYEQYF. The rearrangement uses TRBV30 and TRBJ2-7; the match to TRBD1 covers 9 bases. Per the germline V gene, CDR1 is GTSNPN and CDR2 is SVGIG (reference sequence). Germline trimming cut 3 bases from V and 4 bases from J; bases unmatched to any gene: 1. CDR3 length: 12 amino acids.

This clonotype was seen repeatedly, ten times or more. The V and J genes are TRBV7-9 and TRBJ2-1; 13 bases match TRBD2. There are 18 residues in the CDR3. V lost 5 bases, J lost 3 bases, and 10 bases stayed unmatched. CDR1 is SEHNR and CDR2 is FQNEAQ in the germline V gene (reference sequence). For the CDR3, the DNA is TGTGCCAGCAGCCCCGTCAAACTAGCGGGGGGGAGCTACAATGAGCAGTTCTTC. This codes for CASSPVKLAGGSYNEQFF.

For this clonotype: This likely comes from a read error, as the CDR3 has no conserved phenylalanine or tryptophan at its end. The gene calls are TRBV5-1 and TRBJ1-6; a possible D gene is TRBD1 (5 bases). The CDR3 covers 15 residues. Germline CDR1 SGHRS, CDR2 YFSETQ. This chain's CDR3 is CASSWETQVNSPLHY. DNA of the CDR3: TGTGCCAGCAGCTGGGAGACACAGGTTAATTCACCCCTCCACTAT.

The CDR3, as DNA: TGTGCCAGCAGAGCGACAGGGGATGCTCAGCCCCAGCATTTT. Its translation is CASRATGDAQPQHF. The rearrangement uses TRBV12-3 or TRBV12-4 and TRBJ1-5; 8 bases are shared with TRBD1. Losses at the gene ends were 6 bases for V and 6 bases for J; bases not matched to a gene: 7. The CDR3 extends over 14 amino acids.

This clonotype was recorded a few times. The V call is TRBV29-1, the J call TRBJ1-3; no firm D call. Trimming removed 4 bases from V and 10 bases from J, with 14 bases in between. The CDR3 is 12 amino acids. The germline gives CDR1 SQVTM, CDR2 ANQGSEA. The CDR3 region is CSVVGPAGTIYF. Here the CDR3 DNA reads TGCAGCGTTGTTGGCCCGGCCGGTACCATATATTTT.

The chain combines TRBV5-1 with TRBJ2-2; 10 bases are a match to TRBD2. The germline CDR1 and CDR2 sequences are SGHRS and YFSETQ. This CDR3 contains 15 residues. The V gene end was trimmed by 5 bases and the J gene end by 4 bases; junction bases not matched to a gene: 5. Written as DNA, the CDR3 is TGCGCCAGCAGTCTAGCGGGGGCCACCACCGGGGAGCTGTTTTTT. This sequence encodes CASSLAGATTGELFF.

V is TRBV7-9 and J is TRBJ2-7; D gene unclear. The CDR3 is made up of 14 amino acids. The ends were cut back, 1 base at V and 3 bases at J, with 10 bases in the middle. Germline V CDR1 and CDR2: SEHNR, FQNEAQ (reference sequence). In DNA form, the CDR3 reads TGTGCCAGCAGCTTAGTCGCAGCCAACTACGAGCAGTACTTC. It is translated as CASSLVAANYEQYF.

This clonotype was observed many times. V and J are TRBV15 and TRBJ1-2, with a weak D call TRBD1 (5 bases). Germline loops: CDR1 LNHNV, CDR2 YYDKDF (reference sequence). The V and J ends lost 0 bases and 5 bases respectively, with 10 bases between them. There are 14 residues in the CDR3. The CDR3 here is CATSRDNGGYGYTF. The CDR3 DNA sequence: TGTGCCACCAGCAGAGACAACGGGGGGTATGGCTACACCTTC. The variable domain in full, completed from reference TRBV15 and TRBJ1-2, reads DAMVIQNPRYQVTQFGKPVTLSCSQTLNHNVMYWYQQKSSQAPKLLFHYYDKDFNNEADTPDNFQSRRPNTSFCFLDIRSPGLGDTAMYLCATSRDNGGYGYTFGSGTRLTVV.